This entry concerns a single TCR beta chain. Antigen unknown. These data are taken from a study of blood T cells in healthy people across ages. Study observations and caveats: Across samples, TCR beta diversity tracked strongly with naive T cell percentage. Older individuals had lower TCR beta diversity per million T cells (the decline was roughly linear).

CDR1 DFQATT and CDR2 SNEGSKA come from the germline V gene (reference sequence). Unmatched junction bases numbered 4, after V lost 3 bases and J lost 6 bases. The CDR3 is made up of 13 amino acids. Primed by a sample-barcoded 5' primer and a J-beta primer mix, a second PCR proceeded for 7 to 11 cycles. Each cDNA molecule carried a tag from a template-switch adaptor that contained 12 random nucleotides. TCRdb itself ran the 5' RACE reads through MiXCR, one entry per CDR3 protein. The sample holds over 1.5 million distinct CDR3 sequences, around 48% seen once. The source is a woman aged 40 to 50 in good health. The chain links TRBV20-1 to TRBJ2-1; 8 bases map to TRBD1. Sequenced material: blood. CDR3 nucleotides: TGCAGTGCTAGCAGGGGGCTTGGCAATGAGCAGTTCTTC. Translating it yields CSASRGLGNEQFF.